This T cell receptor beta chain was observed in a study of beta chain features in type 1 diabetes. General study findings and limits: Type 1 diabetes patients had VDJ junctions that carried fewer insertions and more deletions. The similarity of naive, central memory and Treg TCRB repertoires appeared greater among patients than among healthy donors. Researchers report that Type 1 diabetes patients had moderately but significantly shorter TCRB CDR3s across all four CD4+ subsets.

This clone was recorded a few times. What it binds is not known. One heparinised draw of blood, averaging approximately 110 mL, came from each donor. Sorting of CD4+ naive, central memory, regulatory and stem cell-like memory cells was performed via CD45RO/CCR7/CD25/CD127/CD95/CD27. Sequencing targeted expressed TCRB transcripts, as all isolated RNA had been reverse transcribed. This table comes from immunoSEQ multiplex PCR, and its TCRdb copy is limited to in-frame clones, with some not included. The sample has approximately 100,000 clones; 25% to 35% are singletons. Sequenced: central memory CD4+ T cells from blood. The TCR was taken from a woman aged 18-30 years with type 1 diabetes.

CDR3 nucleotides: TGCAGCGTTGAAATCAGCGGGATAGGCGGGGAGCTGTTTTTT. This encodes CSVEISGIGGELFF. This chain joins TRBV29-1 and TRBJ2-2; 7 bases are a match to TRBD2. The germline V gene has CDR1 SQVTM and CDR2 ANQGSEA. The junction had 7 bases not matched to a gene; V was cut back by 2 bases and J by 7 bases. The CDR3 sequence is 14 residues long.